Detailed here is one T cell receptor (beta chain). Its antigen is currently unknown. Patients were ineligible given autoimmune disease history or systemic immunosuppression. The data stem from a study of OX40 agonist ivuxolimab in advanced cancers. The overall study: Eligibility rules accepted prior anti-PD-1, anti-PD-L1 or anti-CTLA-4 therapy, and roughly 42% had some. Three patients showed partial responses: one hepatocellular carcinoma and two cutaneous melanoma cases. Whole-study findings and limits: By week 6 at 0.1 to 3.0 mg/kg, blood CD4+ and CD8+ T cells had expanded clonally.

Assay used: immunoSEQ multiplex PCR; TCRdb lists only in-frame clones, some missing. The table has 60,000 or so clones, around 86% seen once; the top ten hold 12%. From germline, CDR1 is LNHDA and CDR2 SQIVND (reference sequence). The V segment lost 7 bases and the J segment 4 bases; nucleotides outside the gene matches: 7. This CDR3 has 15 amino acids. The TCR was taken from an adult with an advanced solid tumor such as melanoma, head and neck, liver or kidney cancer. Here the sequenced sample was CD4+ or CD8+ T cells sorted from blood, taken in a trial of the OX40 agonist ivuxolimab. This chain uses TRBV19 with TRBJ2-6; 7 nucleotides agree with TRBD1. The CDR3 loop reads CASTSRGTGANVLTF. DNA of the CDR3: TGTGCCAGTACCTCCAGGGGGACCGGGGCCAACGTCCTGACTTTC.